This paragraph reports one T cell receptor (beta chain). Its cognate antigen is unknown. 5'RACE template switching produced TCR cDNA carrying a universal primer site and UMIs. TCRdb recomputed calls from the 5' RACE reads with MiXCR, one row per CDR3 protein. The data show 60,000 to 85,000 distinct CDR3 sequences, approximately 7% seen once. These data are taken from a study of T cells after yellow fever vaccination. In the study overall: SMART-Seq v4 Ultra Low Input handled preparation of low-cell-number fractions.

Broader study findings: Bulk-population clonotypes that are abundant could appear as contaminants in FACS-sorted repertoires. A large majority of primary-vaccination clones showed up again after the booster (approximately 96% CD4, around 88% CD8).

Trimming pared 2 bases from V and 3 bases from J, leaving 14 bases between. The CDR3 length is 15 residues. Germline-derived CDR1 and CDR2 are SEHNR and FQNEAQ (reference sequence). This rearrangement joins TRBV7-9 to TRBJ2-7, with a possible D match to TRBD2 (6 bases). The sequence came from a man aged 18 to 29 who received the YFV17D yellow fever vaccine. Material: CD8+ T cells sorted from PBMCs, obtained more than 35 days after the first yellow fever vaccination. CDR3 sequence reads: CASSLLSLAGYEQYF. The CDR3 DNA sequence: TGTGCCAGCAGCTTACTTTCACTAGCTGGCTACGAGCAGTACTTC. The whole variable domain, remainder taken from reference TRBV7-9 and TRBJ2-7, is DTGVSQNPRHKITKRGQNVTFRCDPISEHNRLYWYRQTLGQGPEFLTYFQNEAQLEKSRLLSDRFSAERPKGSFSTLEIQRTEQGDSAMYLCASSLLSLAGYEQYFGPGTRLTVT.